This T cell receptor (beta chain) derives from a study of response to subunit inactivated influenza vaccine. About this clonotype: Its cognate antigen is unknown.

TCRdb independently ran MiXCR on the RT-PCR reads; one entry per CDR3 protein. The sample lists fewer than 750,000 distinct CDR3 sequences, 12% to 15% occurring once. Points from the study as a whole: New T cells are recruited in small numbers by each seasonal influenza vaccination, according to the authors' suggestion.

The length of the CDR3 is 17 residues. Between the trimmed V and J ends, which lost 3 bases and 0 bases, there was a span of 17 bases. Germline V gene data show CDR1 as MGHRA and CDR2 as YSYEKL. This TCR was recovered from a man aged 50-59 years who received an inactivated influenza vaccine. The chain recombines TRBV4-1 with TRBJ1-1; D uncertain. The material sequenced was PBMCs from blood, taken 11 to 12 days after vaccination. CDR3 amino acids: CASSQGLGKGMNTEAFF. The CDR3 DNA follows: TGCGCCAGCAGCCAGGGCTTGGGGAAGGGCATGAACACTGAAGCTTTCTTT.